These 4 T cell receptor beta chains came from one sample sequenced in a study of vaccination effects on CD4 cells after COVID-19. The method was immunoSEQ multiplex PCR; TCRdb's version includes in-frame clones alone and lacks a portion of them. The data contain tens of thousands of clones, about two thirds of them singletons. No cognate antigen is known for these TCRs. Sequencing was preceded by expansion of antigen-specific CD4+ T cells with viral peptide pools in the ViraFEST assay. At the end of around 11 days of culture, CD4+ T cells were isolated. Negative nucleocapsid antibody tests before and after vaccination confirmed no previous SARS-CoV-2 infection. The sequencing here drew on CD4+ T cells from PBMCs cultured with SARS-CoV-2 spike peptides, taken before COVID-19 vaccination. These receptors originate from a human donor who received a COVID-19 vaccine.

This sequence joins TRBV7-2 and TRBJ1-2; D unclear. Per the germline V gene, CDR1 is SGHTA and CDR2 is FQGNSA. The CDR3 has 14 residues. The V end was cut by 7 bases, the J end by 1 base, with 13 bases between. CDR3 nucleotides: TGTGCCAGCAATAAGAATTCGGGTAACTATGGCTACACCTTC. Protein product: CASNKNSGNYGYTF.

The rearrangement uses TRBV18 and TRBJ2-1; 7 bases line up with TRBD2. The trim removed 2 bases at V and 8 bases at J, leaving 12 bases unmatched. This CDR3 spans 16 amino acids. Germline V gene lookup returns CDR1 KGHSH and CDR2 LQKENI. As DNA, the CDR3 is TGTGCCAGCTCACCAAAACTGGCGGGAGAATCCTATGAGCAGTTCTTC. Residues: CASSPKLAGESYEQFF.

A few counts support this clone. The V call is TRBV2, the J call TRBJ2-3, with TRBD1 as a possible D gene (6 bases). Germline CDR1 SNHLY, CDR2 FYNNEI. The ends were cut back, 3 bases at V and 1 base at J, with 17 bases in the middle. The CDR3 contains 17 residues. Here the CDR3 DNA reads TGTGCCAGCAGTGAGCAGACAGGAACGTCCCGCACAGATACGCAGTATTTT. Its translation: CASSEQTGTSRTDTQYF.

The chain employs TRBV6-4 and TRBJ1-2; D may be TRBD1 (5 bases). The CDR3 has 15 residues. V shed 8 bases and J shed 0 bases, with 16 bases lying between them. The germline V gene encodes CDR1 MRHNA and CDR2 SNTAGT. As DNA, the CDR3 is TGTGCCAGCCGTACCGGGGGGGAATCTAACTATGGCTACACCTTC. Its translation is CASRTGGESNYGYTF.